Following are 30 T cell receptor beta chains from one sample sequenced in a study of OX40 agonist ivuxolimab in advanced cancers. Measured with immunoSEQ multiplex PCR; TCRdb has only the in-frame clones, and not every one. The table has 65,000 to 85,000 clones, 80% to 90% seen once. The sequenced sample was CD4+ or CD8+ T cells sorted from blood, obtained in a trial of the OX40 agonist ivuxolimab. The source is an adult with an advanced solid tumor such as melanoma, head and neck, liver or kidney cancer.

The rearrangement links TRBV4-1 to TRBJ1-5; 7 positions match TRBD1. Germline CDR1 MGHRA, CDR2 YSYEKL. V was pared by 2 bases and J by 2 bases, with 6 bases of the junction left unmatched. CDR3 length: 16 amino acids. CDR3 nucleotides: TGCGCCAGCAGCCAACAAGGGGGCGCCGGCAATCAGCCCCAGCATTTT. Amino acid sequence: CASSQQGGAGNQPQHF.

The chain uses TRBV7-4 and TRBJ1-1; D remains unclear. The V gene lost 5 bases and the J gene lost 4 bases, with 17 bases spanning the gap. The CDR3 sequence is 15 residues long. Germline CDR1 SGHVT, CDR2 SQSDAQ. The CDR3 DNA reads as TGTGCCAGCAGCCACGACCTAGGTCGGGGCACTGAAGCTTTCTTT. Translation: CASSHDLGRGTEAFF.

This chain links TRBV2 with TRBJ1-6; the D gene is possibly TRBD1 (6 bases). Germline V gene lookup returns CDR1 SNHLY and CDR2 FYNNEI. V shed 7 bases and J shed 5 bases, with 15 bases lying between them. This CDR3 is built from 15 residues. This CDR3 is CASIWRWTDNSPLHF. The CDR3 nucleotides are TGTGCCAGCATCTGGAGATGGACAGATAATTCACCCCTCCACTTT. Full variable domain (remainder filled in from reference TRBV2 and TRBJ1-6): EPEVTQTPSHQVTQMGQEVILRCVPISNHLYFYWYRQILGQKVEFLVSFYNNEISEKSEIFDDQFSVERPDGSNFTLKIRSTKLEDSAMYFCASIWRWTDNSPLHFGNGTRLTVT.

This clone occurred once. The V and J genes are TRBV6-1 and TRBJ2-7, with D possibly being TRBD1 (7 bases). CDR3 length: 11 amino acids. Germline CDR1 MNHNS, CDR2 SASEGT. The CDR3 region is CAQGGGNEQYF. The CDR3 region has the DNA TGTGCGCAAGGAGGGGGCAACGAGCAGTACTTC.

The genes are TRBV5-1 and TRBJ1-4; D call uncertain. CDR1 SGHRS and CDR2 YFSETQ come from the germline V gene. The CDR3 is 14 residues long. Trimming cost V 0 bases and J 0 bases, with 3 bases left between them. This CDR3 is CASSLGATNEKLFF. The CDR3 DNA reads as TGCGCCAGCAGCTTGGGGGCAACTAATGAAAAACTGTTTTTT.

The chain employs TRBV14 and TRBJ2-7; D remains ambiguous. This CDR3 is built from 16 residues. The V end lost 5 bases, the J end lost 0 bases, and 17 bases lay between the germline ends. Per the germline V gene, CDR1 is SGHDN and CDR2 is FVKESK. DNA for the CDR3: TGTGCCAGCAGCAAAAGCCTCAGGTTGCCCTCCTACGAGCAGTACTTC. Translated, it gives CASSKSLRLPSYEQYF.

The gene calls are TRBV12-5 and TRBJ2-3; 8 bases fit TRBD2. This CDR3 contains 15 residues. The trim removed 3 bases at V and 1 base at J, leaving 3 bases unmatched. From germline, CDR1 is LGHNT and CDR2 FRNRAP. The CDR3 sequence: CASGFWGLGTDTQYF. The DNA of the CDR3 is TGTGCTAGTGGTTTTTGGGGACTAGGCACAGATACGCAGTATTTT.

The chain carries TRBV2 and TRBJ2-3, with D perhaps matching TRBD2 (6 bases). The CDR3 loop spans 15 amino acids. The V end was cut by 6 bases, the J end by 9 bases, with 22 bases between. The germline gives CDR1 SNHLY, CDR2 FYNNEI. The CDR3 protein is CASSLNPAGSATQYF. The CDR3 region has the DNA TGTGCCAGCAGCTTGAACCCTGCGGGGTCGGCGACGCAGTATTTT.

The rearrangement uses TRBV30 and TRBJ2-2; no definite D call. The V end was cut by 5 bases, the J end by 1 base, with 11 bases between. The CDR3 is made up of 14 amino acids. Germline CDR1 GTSNPN, CDR2 SVGIG (reference sequence). CDR3 nucleotide sequence: TGTGCCTGGCCCCGGACGGGGAACACCGGGGAGCTGTTTTTT. Translated: CAWPRTGNTGELFF.

This chain links TRBV7-2 with TRBJ1-5; D call uncertain. Germline CDR1 reads SGHTA; CDR2 reads FQGNSA. The germline V and J ends were trimmed by 3 bases and 0 bases, with 3 bases remaining between them. The CDR3 has 13 residues. Here the CDR3 reads CASSFSSNQPQHF. In nucleotides, the CDR3 is TGTGCCAGCAGCTTTAGTAGCAATCAGCCCCAGCATTTT.

J is TRBJ2-2 and V is TRBV5-1, with D maybe TRBD1 (5 bases). CDR3 length: 16 residues. V dropped 3 bases and J dropped 4 bases, with 16 bases sitting between them. Germline V gives CDR1 SGHRS, CDR2 YFSETQ. The CDR3 sequence: CASSSLPRVGTGELFF. The CDR3, as DNA: TGCGCCAGCAGCTCCTTGCCCAGGGTGGGCACCGGGGAGCTGTTTTTT.

The chain joins TRBV11-2 to TRBJ1-1; 8 bases are shared with TRBD1. Per the germline V gene, CDR1 is SGHAT and CDR2 is FQNNGV. Unmatched junction bases numbered 5, after V lost 4 bases and J lost 4 bases. The CDR3 covers 14 residues. As DNA, the CDR3 is TGTGCCAGCAGCTGGGTGGACAGGGCCACTGAAGCTTTCTTT. Protein: CASSWVDRATEAFF.

This clone rates as medium-sized (0.01 to 0.1%). The CDR3 DNA reads TGTGCCAGCAGCGGAAGGGGAGGAGAAGAAAAACTGTTTTTT. Translation gives CASSGRGGEEKLFF. The chain couples TRBV9 to TRBJ1-4; D may be TRBD1 (5 bases). Looked up from germline, CDR1 is SGDLS and CDR2 is YYNGEE. V was trimmed by 3 bases and J by 8 bases, leaving 14 bases between them. The CDR3 totals 14 residues. The variable domain in full, with the rest retrieved from reference TRBV9 and TRBJ1-4, is DSGVTQTPKHLITATGQRVTLRCSPRSGDLSVYWYQQSLDQGLQFLIQYYNGEERAKGNILERFSAQQFPDLHSELNLSSLELGDSALYFCASSGRGGEEKLFFGSGTQLSVL.

This chain joins TRBV4-3 and TRBJ2-3; 8 bases are shared with TRBD2. V trimming: 3 bases; J trimming: 2 bases; junction bases outside the gene matches: 7. Germline lookup yields CDR1 LGHNA and CDR2 YSLEER. CDR3 length: 16 amino acids. In DNA form, the CDR3 reads TGCGCCAGCAGCCACTCGCGGGGGGCGAACACAGATACGCAGTATTTT. Its translation is CASSHSRGANTDTQYF.

The chain is built from TRBV30 and TRBJ1-3; no firm D call. Germline V gives CDR1 GTSNPN, CDR2 SVGIG (reference sequence). The CDR3 is made up of 13 amino acids. V shed 1 base and J shed 0 bases, with 4 bases lying between them. CDR3 sequence reads: CAWSAASGNTIYF. CDR3 DNA: TGTGCCTGGAGTGCGGCCTCTGGAAACACCATATATTTT. Supplemented by reference TRBV30 and TRBJ1-3, the full variable domain reads SQTIHQWPATLVQPVGSPLSLECTVEGTSNPNLYWYRQAAGRGLQLLFYSVGIGQISSEVPQNLSASRPQDRQFILSSKKLLLSDSGFYLCAWSAASGNTIYFGEGSWLTVV.

V and J are TRBV7-6 and TRBJ2-3, with D maybe TRBD2 (7 bases). V was shortened by 5 bases and J by 0 bases, with 18 bases between the two germline ends. In germline, CDR1 is SGHVS, CDR2 FNYEAQ. This CDR3 has 17 amino acids. The CDR3 region has the DNA TGTGCCAGCAGCCACCGGGGGGCGGGGGCGAGCACAGATACGCAGTATTTT. Protein sequence: CASSHRGAGASTDTQYF.

The chain combines TRBV2 with TRBJ2-1; the D gene is possibly TRBD1 (6 bases). V lost 4 bases and J 7 bases, leaving 11 bases between the germline ends. This CDR3 is 13 amino acids long. Germline V CDR1 and CDR2: SNHLY, FYNNEI. CDR3 coding DNA: TGTGCCAGCAGTGGGTATAGGGGGAATGAGCAGTTCTTC. As protein: CASSGYRGNEQFF. Drawing the rest from reference TRBV2 and TRBJ2-1, the complete variable domain is EPEVTQTPSHQVTQMGQEVILRCVPISNHLYFYWYRQILGQKVEFLVSFYNNEISEKSEIFDDQFSVERPDGSNFTLKIRSTKLEDSAMYFCASSGYRGNEQFFGPGTRLTVL.

V and J are TRBV5-1 and TRBJ1-1; TRBD1 matches at 8 bases. V lost 4 bases, J lost 1 base, and 3 bases stayed unmatched. Germline loops: CDR1 SGHRS, CDR2 YFSETQ. The CDR3 runs to 14 residues. The CDR3 region is CASSPGQGNTEAFF. The CDR3 DNA follows: TGCGCCAGCAGCCCAGGACAGGGGAACACTGAAGCTTTCTTT.

The CDR3 nucleotides read TGTGCCAGCAGAGTCAGGGCCCCCTCCTACAATGAGCAGTTCTTC. It specifies CASRVRAPSYNEQFF. The chain couples TRBV6-1 to TRBJ2-1; TRBD1 is a possible D gene (5 bases). The CDR3 covers 15 residues. Per germline, CDR1 MNHNS and CDR2 SASEGT. V was clipped by 6 bases and J by 0 bases, with 12 bases between them.

This clone was picked up a small number of times. CDR3 bases: TGTGCCAGCAGTAACCCTGGCGGGAGATCCTACGAGCAGTACTTC. Amino acid sequence: CASSNPGGRSYEQYF. The chain recombines TRBV2 with TRBJ2-7; 7 bases are a match to TRBD2. From germline, CDR1 is SNHLY and CDR2 FYNNEI. The V segment lost 5 bases and the J segment 1 base; nucleotides outside the gene matches: 8. This CDR3 is 15 amino acids long.

The V call is TRBV19, the J call TRBJ2-7; the match to TRBD1 covers 9 bases. Germline V CDR1 and CDR2: LNHDA, SQIVND (reference sequence). This CDR3 spans 17 amino acids. The ends lost 3 bases at V and 1 base at J; junction bases unmatched: 10. The CDR3 DNA is TGTGCCAGTAGTATTTTGGGATCCGGGACAGGGTCCTACGAGCAGTACTTC. Translation gives CASSILGSGTGSYEQYF.

This sequence joins TRBV9 and TRBJ1-2; 8 nucleotides agree with TRBD1. Per the germline V gene, CDR1 is SGDLS and CDR2 is YYNGEE. This CDR3 contains 15 residues. Germline trimming cut 3 bases from V and 0 bases from J; bases unmatched to any gene: 4. CDR3 sequence reads: CASSAGQGPNYGYTF. CDR3 DNA sequence: TGTGCCAGCAGCGCCGGACAGGGCCCTAACTATGGCTACACCTTC. The whole variable domain, filled in from reference TRBV9 and TRBJ1-2, reads DSGVTQTPKHLITATGQRVTLRCSPRSGDLSVYWYQQSLDQGLQFLIQYYNGEERAKGNILERFSAQQFPDLHSELNLSSLELGDSALYFCASSAGQGPNYGYTFGSGTRLTVV.

The V call is TRBV5-1, the J call TRBJ2-2; TRBD1 is a possible D gene (6 bases). The CDR3 covers 17 residues. CDR1 and CDR2 (germline): SGHRS, YFSETQ. The V and J ends lost 1 base and 1 base respectively, with 14 bases between them. In DNA form, the CDR3 reads TGCGCCAGCAGCTTGCAAACAGGGAACCTGAACACCGGGGAGCTGTTTTTT. Amino acid sequence: CASSLQTGNLNTGELFF.

J is TRBJ2-3 and V is TRBV7-2; D remains ambiguous. Germline CDR1 is SGHTA and CDR2 is FQGNSA. V dropped 1 base and J dropped 4 bases, with 6 bases sitting between them. The CDR3 runs to 13 residues. CDR3 in amino acids: CASSLGGSDTQYF. Written as DNA, the CDR3 is TGTGCCAGCAGCTTAGGCGGCTCAGATACGCAGTATTTT.

V and J are TRBV19 and TRBJ2-2; TRBD2 aligns across 7 bases. The CDR3 loop spans 14 amino acids. Germline-derived CDR1 and CDR2 are LNHDA and SQIVND (reference sequence). V dropped 6 bases and J dropped 6; count of bases not matched to a gene: 7. The CDR3 is CASRRAGLPGELFF. In nucleotides, the CDR3 is TGTGCCAGTAGGCGAGCGGGACTGCCCGGGGAGCTGTTTTTT.

The chain links TRBV4-1 to TRBJ2-5; 10 bases align to TRBD1. The CDR3 is 18 amino acids. Losses at the gene ends were 4 bases for V and 5 bases for J; bases not matched to a gene: 16. From germline, CDR1 is MGHRA and CDR2 YSYEKL. The CDR3 nucleotides read TGCGCCAGCAGCCGAGTGGGCCCCGGGACAGGGGCCTATGAGACCCAGTACTTC. Amino acids: CASSRVGPGTGAYETQYF.

This clone appeared a few times. CDR3 protein: CASRSGQERYEQYF. CDR3 in DNA: TGTGCCAGCAGGTCAGGACAGGAGCGCTACGAGCAGTACTTC. The chain recombines TRBV28 with TRBJ2-7; 7 bases map to TRBD1. CDR1 is MDHEN, CDR2 SYDVKM, per germline. V lost 6 bases to trimming and J lost 3 bases; unmatched junction nucleotides: 8. There are 14 residues in the CDR3.

The gene calls are TRBV7-2 and TRBJ2-7; D may correspond to TRBD1 or TRBD2 (5 bases each). V lost 1 base and J lost 4, with 14 bases in between. The CDR3 loop spans 15 amino acids. Germline lookup yields CDR1 SGHTA and CDR2 FQGNSA. CDR3 coding DNA: TGTGCCAGCAGCTTAGAGTGGGGACCCTCTTACGAGCAGTACTTC. This encodes CASSLEWGPSYEQYF.

The chain uses TRBV30 and TRBJ2-7; D unresolved. The CDR3 extends over 11 amino acids. CDR1 is GTSNPN and CDR2 is SVGIG in the germline V gene (reference sequence). V was clipped by 0 bases and J by 6 bases, with 6 bases between them. CDR3 DNA sequence: TGTGCCTGGAGTGTACGATCCGAGCAGTACTTC. This translates into CAWSVRSEQYF.

The chain has TRBV14 and TRBJ2-1; 8 bases line up with TRBD2. Germline loops: CDR1 SGHDN, CDR2 FVKESK. This CDR3 has 16 residues. The junction had 8 bases not matched to a gene; V was cut back by 4 bases and J by 3 bases. The CDR3 loop reads CASSPYSGINYNEQFF. In DNA, the CDR3 is TGTGCCAGCAGCCCTTATAGCGGGATTAACTACAATGAGCAGTTCTTC.